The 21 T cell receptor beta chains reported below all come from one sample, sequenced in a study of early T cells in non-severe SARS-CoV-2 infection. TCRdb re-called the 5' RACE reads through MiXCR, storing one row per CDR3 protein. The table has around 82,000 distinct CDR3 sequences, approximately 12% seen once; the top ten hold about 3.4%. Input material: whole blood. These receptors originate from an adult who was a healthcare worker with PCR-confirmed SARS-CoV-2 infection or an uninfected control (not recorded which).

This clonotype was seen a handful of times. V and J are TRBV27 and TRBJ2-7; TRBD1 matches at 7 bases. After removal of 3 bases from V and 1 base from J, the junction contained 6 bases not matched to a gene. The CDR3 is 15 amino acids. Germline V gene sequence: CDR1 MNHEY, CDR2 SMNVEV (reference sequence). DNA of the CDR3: TGTGCCAGCAGTTTTCGGACAGGAGTTTCCTACGAGCAGTACTTC. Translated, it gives CASSFRTGVSYEQYF.

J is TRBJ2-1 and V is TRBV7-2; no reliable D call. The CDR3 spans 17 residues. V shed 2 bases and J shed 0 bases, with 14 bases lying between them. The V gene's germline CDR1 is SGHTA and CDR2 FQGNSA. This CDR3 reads CASSLWRSSSSYNEQFF. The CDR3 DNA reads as TGTGCCAGCAGCTTATGGCGTTCGTCGAGCTCCTACAATGAGCAGTTCTTC. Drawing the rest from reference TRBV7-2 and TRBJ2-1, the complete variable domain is GAGVSQSPSNKVTEKGKDVELRCDPISGHTALYWYRQSLGQGLEFLIYFQGNSAPDKSGLPSDRFSAERTGGSVSTLTIQRTQQEDSAVYLCASSLWRSSSSYNEQFFGPGTRLTVL.

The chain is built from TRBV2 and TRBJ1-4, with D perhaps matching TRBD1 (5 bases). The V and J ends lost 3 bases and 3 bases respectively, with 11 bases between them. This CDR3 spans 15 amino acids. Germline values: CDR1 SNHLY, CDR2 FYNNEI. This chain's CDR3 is CASSDRVPSNEKLFF. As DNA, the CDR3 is TGTGCCAGCAGTGACAGGGTACCGTCTAATGAAAAACTGTTTTTT. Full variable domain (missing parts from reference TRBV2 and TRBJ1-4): EPEVTQTPSHQVTQMGQEVILRCVPISNHLYFYWYRQILGQKVEFLVSFYNNEISEKSEIFDDQFSVERPDGSNFTLKIRSTKLEDSAMYFCASSDRVPSNEKLFFGSGTQLSVL.

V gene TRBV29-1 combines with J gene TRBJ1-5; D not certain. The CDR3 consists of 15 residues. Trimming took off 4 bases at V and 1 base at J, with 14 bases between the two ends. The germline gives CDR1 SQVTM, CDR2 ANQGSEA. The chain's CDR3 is CSVGATGASNQPQHF. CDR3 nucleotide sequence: TGCAGCGTTGGGGCCACCGGAGCGAGCAATCAGCCCCAGCATTTT.

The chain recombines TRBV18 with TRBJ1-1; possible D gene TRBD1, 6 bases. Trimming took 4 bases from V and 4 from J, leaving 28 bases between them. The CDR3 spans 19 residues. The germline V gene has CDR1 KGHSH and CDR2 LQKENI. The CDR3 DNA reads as TGTGCCAGCTCACTACCTTCTGGAGCCGCCTTAGGGGGGTCCACTGAAGCTTTCTTT. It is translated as CASSLPSGAALGGSTEAFF.

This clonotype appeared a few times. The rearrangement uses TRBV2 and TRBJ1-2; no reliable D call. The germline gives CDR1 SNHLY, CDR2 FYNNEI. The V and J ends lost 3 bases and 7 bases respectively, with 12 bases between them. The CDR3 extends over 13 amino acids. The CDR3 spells CASSESLGSGYTF. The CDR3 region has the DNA TGTGCCAGCAGTGAGAGTCTCGGGAGTGGCTACACCTTC. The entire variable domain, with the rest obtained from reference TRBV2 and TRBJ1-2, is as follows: EPEVTQTPSHQVTQMGQEVILRCVPISNHLYFYWYRQILGQKVEFLVSFYNNEISEKSEIFDDQFSVERPDGSNFTLKIRSTKLEDSAMYFCASSESLGSGYTFGSGTRLTVV.

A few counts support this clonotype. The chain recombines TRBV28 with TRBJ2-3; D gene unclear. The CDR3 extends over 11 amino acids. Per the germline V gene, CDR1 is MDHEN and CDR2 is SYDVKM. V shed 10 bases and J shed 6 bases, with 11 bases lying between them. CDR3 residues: CATNTWDTQYF. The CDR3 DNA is TGTGCCACCAATACCTGGGATACGCAGTATTTT.

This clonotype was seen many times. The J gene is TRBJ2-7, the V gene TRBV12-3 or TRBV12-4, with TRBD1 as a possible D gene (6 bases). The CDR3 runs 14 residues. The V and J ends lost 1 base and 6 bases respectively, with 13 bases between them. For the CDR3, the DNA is TGTGCCAGCAGTTTAGTGGTGGTAGGGGGCGAGCAGTACTTC. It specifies CASSLVVVGGEQYF.

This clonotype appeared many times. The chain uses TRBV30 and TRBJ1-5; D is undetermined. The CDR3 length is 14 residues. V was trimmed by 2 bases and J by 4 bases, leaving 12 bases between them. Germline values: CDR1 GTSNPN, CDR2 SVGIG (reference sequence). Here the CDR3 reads CAWSRYGGNQPQHF. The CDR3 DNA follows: TGTGCCTGGAGTCGGTACGGAGGGAATCAGCCCCAGCATTTT.

The CDR3 reads CATSRAVGEPQHF. The CDR3 DNA sequence: TGTGCCACCAGTCGGGCAGTTGGGGAGCCCCAGCATTTT. The rearrangement uses TRBV24-1 and TRBJ1-5; D unclear. V gave up 6 bases and J gave up 8 bases, with 13 bases separating them. This CDR3 region has 13 residues. Germline CDR1 and CDR2: KGHDR and SFDVKD.

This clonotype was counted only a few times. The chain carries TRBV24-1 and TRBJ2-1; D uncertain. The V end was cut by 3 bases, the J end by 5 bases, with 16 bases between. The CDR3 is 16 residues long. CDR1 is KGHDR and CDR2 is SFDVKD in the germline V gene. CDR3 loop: CATSDPSARSHNEQFF. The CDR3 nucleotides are TGTGCCACCAGTGATCCATCTGCGAGGAGTCACAATGAGCAGTTCTTC.

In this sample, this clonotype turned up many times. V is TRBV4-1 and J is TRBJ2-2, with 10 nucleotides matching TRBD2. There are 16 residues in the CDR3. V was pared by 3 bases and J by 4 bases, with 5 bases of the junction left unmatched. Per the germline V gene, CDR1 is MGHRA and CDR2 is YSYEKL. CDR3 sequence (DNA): TGCGCCAGCAGCCATATGACTAGCGGGCCCACCGGGGAGCTGTTTTTT. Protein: CASSHMTSGPTGELFF.

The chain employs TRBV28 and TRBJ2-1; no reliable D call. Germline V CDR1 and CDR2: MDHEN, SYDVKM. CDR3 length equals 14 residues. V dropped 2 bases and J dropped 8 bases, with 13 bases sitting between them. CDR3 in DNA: TGTGCCAGCAGTTTAAAAGCCCTAAGTCATGAGCAGTTCTTC. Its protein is CASSLKALSHEQFF.

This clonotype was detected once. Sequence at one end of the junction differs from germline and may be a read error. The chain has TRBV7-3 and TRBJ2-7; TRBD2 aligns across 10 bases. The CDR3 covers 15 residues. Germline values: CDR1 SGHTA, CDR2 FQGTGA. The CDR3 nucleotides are TGTGCCTGCAGCTTAGGAAATAGCGGGAGGAACGAGCAGTACTTC. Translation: CACSLGNSGRNEQYF.

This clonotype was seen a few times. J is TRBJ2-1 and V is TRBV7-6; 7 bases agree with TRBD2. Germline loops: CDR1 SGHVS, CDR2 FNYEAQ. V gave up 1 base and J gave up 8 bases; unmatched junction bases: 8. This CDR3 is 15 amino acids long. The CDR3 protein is CASSLVAAGKDEQFF. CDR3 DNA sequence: TGTGCCAGCAGCTTAGTTGCAGCGGGAAAGGATGAGCAGTTCTTC. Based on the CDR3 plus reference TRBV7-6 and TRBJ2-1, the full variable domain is GAGVSQSPRYKVTKRGQDVALRCDPISGHVSLYWYRQALGQGPEFLTYFNYEAQQDKSGLPNDRFSAERPEGSISTLTIQRTEQRDSAMYRCASSLVAAGKDEQFFGPGTRLTVL.

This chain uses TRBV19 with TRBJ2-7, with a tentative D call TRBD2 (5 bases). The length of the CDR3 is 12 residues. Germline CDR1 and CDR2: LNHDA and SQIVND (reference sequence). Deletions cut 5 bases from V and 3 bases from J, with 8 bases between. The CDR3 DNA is TGTGCCAGTAGTGACGGAGGCTACGAGCAGTACTTC. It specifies CASSDGGYEQYF.

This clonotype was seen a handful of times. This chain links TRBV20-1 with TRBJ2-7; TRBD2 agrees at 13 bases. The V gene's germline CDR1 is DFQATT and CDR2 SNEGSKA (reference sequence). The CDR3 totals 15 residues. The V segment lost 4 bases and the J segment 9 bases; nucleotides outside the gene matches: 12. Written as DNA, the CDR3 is TGCAGTGCTATCGCCGGGACTAGCGGGGTAAAGGGGCAGTACTTC. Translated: CSAIAGTSGVKGQYF.

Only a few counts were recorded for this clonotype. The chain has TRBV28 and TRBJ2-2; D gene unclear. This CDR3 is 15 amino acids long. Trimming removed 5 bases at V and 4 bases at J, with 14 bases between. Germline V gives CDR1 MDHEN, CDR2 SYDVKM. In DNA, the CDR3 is TGTGCCAGCAGTATTGGCGGAGCGAGCACCGGGGAGCTGTTTTTT. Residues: CASSIGGASTGELFF. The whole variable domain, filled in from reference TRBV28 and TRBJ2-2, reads DVKVTQSSRYLVKRTGEKVFLECVQDMDHENMFWYRQDPGLGLRLIYFSYDVKMKEKGDIPEGYSVSREKKERFSLILESASTNQTSMYLCASSIGGASTGELFFGEGSRLTVL.

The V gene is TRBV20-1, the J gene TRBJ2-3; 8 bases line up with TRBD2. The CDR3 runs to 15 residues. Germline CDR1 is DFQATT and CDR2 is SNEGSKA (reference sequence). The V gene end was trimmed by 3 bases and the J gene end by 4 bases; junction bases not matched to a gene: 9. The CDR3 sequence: CSASVFGRAPDTQYF. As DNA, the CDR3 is TGCAGTGCTAGCGTCTTCGGGAGGGCTCCAGATACGCAGTATTTT.

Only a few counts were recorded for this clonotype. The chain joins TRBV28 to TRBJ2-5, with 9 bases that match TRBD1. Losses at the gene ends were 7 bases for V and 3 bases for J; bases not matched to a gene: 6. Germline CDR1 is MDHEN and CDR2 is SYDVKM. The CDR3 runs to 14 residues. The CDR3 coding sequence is TGTGCCAGCACCTACTGGACAGGGGAAGAGACCCAGTACTTC. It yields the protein CASTYWTGEETQYF.

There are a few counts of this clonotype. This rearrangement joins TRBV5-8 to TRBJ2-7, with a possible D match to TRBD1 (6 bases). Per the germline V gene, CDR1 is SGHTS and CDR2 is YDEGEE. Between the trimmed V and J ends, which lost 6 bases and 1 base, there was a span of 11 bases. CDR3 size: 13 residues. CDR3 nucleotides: TGTGCCAGCATCTCAGGGGTGTCCTACGAGCAGTACTTC. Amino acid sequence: CASISGVSYEQYF.